This TCR beta chain was documented in a study of blood T cell repertoires in COVID-19. Overall study context: The United States, Italy and Spain supplied acute and convalescent COVID-19 samples. PBMCs, B-cell-depleted T cells, or T cells were the source of the cDNA or gDNA that made up the material.

Clones were read by immunoSEQ multiplex PCR, and TCRdb kept only the in-frame ones, dropping some. The repertoire includes around 81,000 clones, 88% of them detected once, and just under 7.5% sits in the top ten. This CDR3 contains 15 residues. Germline CDR1 is SGHRS and CDR2 is YFSETQ. With 3 bases clipped from V and 7 bases from J, the junction kept 7 bases outside the gene matches. Sequencing was performed on peripheral blood. The receptor's source is a man aged 70-80 years with acute or convalescent COVID-19. The chain links TRBV5-1 to TRBJ1-4; 9 bases map to TRBD1. Here the CDR3 DNA reads TGCGCCAGCAGCTCCACTGGGACAGGGCGTGAAAAACTGTTTTTT. Its protein product is CASSSTGTGREKLFF.